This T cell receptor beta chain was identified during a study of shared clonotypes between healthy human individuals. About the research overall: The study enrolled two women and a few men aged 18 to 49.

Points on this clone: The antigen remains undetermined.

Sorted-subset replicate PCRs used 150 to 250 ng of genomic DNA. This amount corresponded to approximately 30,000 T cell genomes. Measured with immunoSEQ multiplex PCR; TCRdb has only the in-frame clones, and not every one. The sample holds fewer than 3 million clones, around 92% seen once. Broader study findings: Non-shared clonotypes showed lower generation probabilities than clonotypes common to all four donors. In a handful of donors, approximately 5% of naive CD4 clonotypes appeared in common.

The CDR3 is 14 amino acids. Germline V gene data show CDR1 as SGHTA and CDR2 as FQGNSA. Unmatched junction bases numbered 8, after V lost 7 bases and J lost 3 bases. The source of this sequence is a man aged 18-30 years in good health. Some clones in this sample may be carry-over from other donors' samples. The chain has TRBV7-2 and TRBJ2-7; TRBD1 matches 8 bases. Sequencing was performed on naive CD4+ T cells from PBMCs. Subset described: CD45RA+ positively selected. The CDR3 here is CASTADRGYYEQYF. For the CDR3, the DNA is TGTGCCAGCACCGCCGACAGGGGATACTACGAGCAGTACTTC.